The 8 T cell receptor beta chains presented below share a single source sample, sequenced in a study of siplizumab effects on memory and regulatory T cells. Sequencing was performed with immunoSEQ multiplex PCR; in TCRdb, only in-frame clones are kept and a portion is missing. This table has some 100,000 clones, roughly 93% appearing once. Sequencing used non-Treg CD4+ T cells sorted from blood. The source is a human donor in good health.

The chain links TRBV5-4 to TRBJ1-6; D is ambiguous. Per the germline V gene, CDR1 is SGHNT and CDR2 is YYREEE (reference sequence). Trimming shortened V by 0 bases and J by 8 bases, and 6 bases separated the two germline ends. This CDR3 has 13 residues. This CDR3 reads CASSLEEDSPLHF. The CDR3 DNA reads TGTGCCAGCAGCTTGGAGGAGGATTCACCCCTCCACTTT.

The V gene is TRBV7-2, the J gene TRBJ1-1, with no clear D. This CDR3 region has 14 residues. V lost 4 bases and J lost 1, with 10 bases in between. CDR1 is SGHTA, CDR2 FQGNSA, per germline. The CDR3 coding sequence is TGTGCCAGCAGCTGGTTAGGATCGAACACTGAAGCTTTCTTT. It translates to CASSWLGSNTEAFF.

The CDR3 DNA follows: TGTGCCAGTAGTAGCTCAGGGGGCTATGGCTACACCTTC. Translating gives CASSSSGGYGYTF. V gene TRBV19 combines with J gene TRBJ1-2, with 7 bases lining up with TRBD1. Germline-derived CDR1 and CDR2 are LNHDA and SQIVND (reference sequence). Unmatched junction bases numbered 3, after V lost 4 bases and J lost 4 bases. The CDR3 extends over 13 amino acids.

This chain links TRBV4-1 with TRBJ1-1; D remains ambiguous. V was shortened by 1 base and J by 7 bases, with 10 bases between the two germline ends. This CDR3 has 13 amino acids. The germline V gene has CDR1 MGHRA and CDR2 YSYEKL. For the CDR3, the DNA is TGCGCCAGCAGCCAAGCGGACGGAGATGAAGCTTTCTTT. It codes for CASSQADGDEAFF.

This sequence joins TRBV28 and TRBJ2-7; D is ambiguous. The CDR3 sequence is 15 residues long. Germline lookup yields CDR1 MDHEN and CDR2 SYDVKM. The V end was cut by 4 bases, the J end by 4 bases, with 17 bases between. CDR3 nucleotides: TGTGCCAGCAGTTCTTCCACCTACACCAGATACGAGCAGTACTTC. Translation gives CASSSSTYTRYEQYF. The entire variable domain, with the rest obtained from reference TRBV28 and TRBJ2-7, is as follows: DVKVTQSSRYLVKRTGEKVFLECVQDMDHENMFWYRQDPGLGLRLIYFSYDVKMKEKGDIPEGYSVSREKKERFSLILESASTNQTSMYLCASSSSTYTRYEQYFGPGTRLTVT.

This chain uses TRBV7-8 with TRBJ2-5, with D possibly called TRBD1 or TRBD2 (6 bases each). The V gene lost 3 bases and the J gene lost 10 bases, with 18 bases spanning the gap. The CDR3 loop spans 14 amino acids. Germline CDR1 and CDR2: SGHVS and FQNEAQ. In DNA, the CDR3 is TGTGCCAGCAGCTTGGGGGGCGCAGGGCCGGGCCAGTACTTC. Its protein is CASSLGGAGPGQYF.

This rearrangement joins TRBV6-6 to TRBJ2-2; D is ambiguous. The CDR3 totals 11 residues. Germline CDR1 MNHNY, CDR2 SVGAGI (reference sequence). V lost 5 bases and J lost 3, with 1 base in between. For the CDR3, the DNA is TGTGCCAGCAGTCACACCGGGGAGCTGTTTTTT. Residues: CASSHTGELFF.

The chain couples TRBV5-1 to TRBJ1-5, with D unclear. Deletions cut 2 bases from V and 4 bases from J, with 7 bases between. The germline V gene has CDR1 SGHRS and CDR2 YFSETQ. The CDR3 length is 13 residues. The CDR3 DNA sequence: TGCGCCAGCAGCTTCTCTTCTAATCAGCCCCAGCATTTT. Residues: CASSFSSNQPQHF. The full variable domain, rest sourced from reference TRBV5-1 and TRBJ1-5, is KAGVTQTPRYLIKTRGQQVTLSCSPISGHRSVSWYQQTPGQGLQFLFEYFSETQRNKGNFPGRFSGRQFSNSRSEMNVSTLELGDSALYLCASSFSSNQPQHFGDGTRLSIL.